The source of this T cell receptor (beta chain) is a study of T cell changes during pregnancy in multiple sclerosis. Germline V CDR1 and CDR2: MDHEN, SYDVKM. This CDR3 has 15 amino acids. V was clipped by 4 bases and J by 1 base; unmatched bases: 7. Some clones are missing from TCRdb's copy, which holds only in-frame ones; the method was immunoSEQ multiplex PCR. The table shows 55,000 to 70,000 clones, with over 85% occurring only once. The V call is TRBV28, the J call TRBJ2-7; 7 positions match TRBD2. This clonotype was obtained from a female donor with multiple sclerosis, enrolled in a pregnancy study. The sample was CD4+ T cells from peripheral blood mononuclear cells, taken before pregnancy. The CDR3 reads CASSSGWGGSYEQYF. The DNA for the CDR3 is TGTGCCAGCAGTTCCGGTTGGGGGGGGTCCTACGAGCAGTACTTC.